The TCR beta chain described here comes from a study of blood T cell repertoires in COVID-19. About the research overall: T cells, B-cell-depleted T cells, or PBMCs supplied cDNA or gDNA.

Repertoires were generated with immunoSEQ multiplex PCR, while TCRdb's copy carries only in-frame clones and drops some. The data show 220,000 or so clones, 84% seen once. Sequenced material: PBMCs or T cells enriched from blood (not recorded which). The clonotype originates from a woman aged 40-49 years who had recovered from COVID-19.

DNA of the CDR3: TGTGCCAGCAGCTCCTTCGGCGGGAGGGCATCCGGGGAGCTGTTTTTT. Encoded protein: CASSSFGGRASGELFF. The chain recombines TRBV7-9 with TRBJ2-2; 9 bases align to TRBD2. Unmatched junction bases numbered 9, after V lost 4 bases and J lost 6 bases. The germline gives CDR1 SEHNR, CDR2 FQNEAQ (reference sequence). The CDR3 spans 16 residues.